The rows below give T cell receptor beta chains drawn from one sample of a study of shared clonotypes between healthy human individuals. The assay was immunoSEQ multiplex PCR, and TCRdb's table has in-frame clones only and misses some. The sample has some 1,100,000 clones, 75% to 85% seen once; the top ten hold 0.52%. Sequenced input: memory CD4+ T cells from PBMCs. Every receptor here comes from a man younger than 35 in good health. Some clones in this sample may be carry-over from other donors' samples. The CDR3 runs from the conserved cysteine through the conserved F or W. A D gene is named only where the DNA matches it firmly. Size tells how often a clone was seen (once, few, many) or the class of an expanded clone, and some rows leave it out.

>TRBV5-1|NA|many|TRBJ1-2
CASSLDTFADASYTF
TGCGCCAGCAGCTTGGATACGTTCGCAGATGCAAGCTACACCTTC
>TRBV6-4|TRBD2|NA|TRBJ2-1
CASSEREYNEQFF
TGTGCCAGCAGTGAGCGGGAGTACAATGAGCAGTTCTTC
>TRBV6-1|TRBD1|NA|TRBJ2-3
CASSDMTGSDTQYF
TGTGCCAGCAGTGACATGACAGGGTCAGATACGCAGTATTTT
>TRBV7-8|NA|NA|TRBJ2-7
CASSLGRLWGSHIYEQYF
TGTGCCAGCAGCTTAGGCAGACTGTGGGGGTCCCACATCTACGAGCAGTACTTC
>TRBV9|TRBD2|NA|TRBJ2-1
CASSPRGVAGPVNEQFF
TGTGCCAGCAGCCCGAGGGGGGTAGCGGGACCCGTGAATGAGCAGTTCTTC
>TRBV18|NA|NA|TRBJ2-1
CASAPGGGSYNEQFF
TGTGCCAGCGCACCGGGCGGTGGCTCCTACAATGAGCAGTTCTTC
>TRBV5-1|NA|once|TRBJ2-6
CASSTGTPEDVLTF
TGCGCCAGCAGCACCGGGACCCCGGAGGACGTCCTGACTTTC
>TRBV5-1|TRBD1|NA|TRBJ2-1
CASSPSPGQGVSGQFF
TGCGCCAGCAGCCCCTCTCCGGGACAGGGGGTGTCTGGGCAGTTCTTC
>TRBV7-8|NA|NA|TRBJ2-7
CASSLNGLQTFYEQYF
TGTGCCAGCAGCTTAAATGGGCTCCAGACTTTCTACGAGCAGTACTTC
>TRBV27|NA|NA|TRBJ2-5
CASSLSGKTQYF
TGTGCCAGCAGTTTAAGTGGGAAGACCCAGTACTTC
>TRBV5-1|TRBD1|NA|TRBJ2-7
CASSSSTGYEQYF
TGCGCCAGCAGCTCCTCGACAGGGTACGAGCAGTACTTC
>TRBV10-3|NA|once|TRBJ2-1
CAIKGDVGFWDNEQFF
TGTGCCATCAAGGGCGATGTGGGTTTTTGGGACAATGAGCAGTTCTTC
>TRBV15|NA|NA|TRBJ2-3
CATSRVRGFTDTQYF
TGTGCCACCAGCAGAGTAAGGGGGTTTACAGATACGCAGTATTTT
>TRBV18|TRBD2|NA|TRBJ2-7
CASSPVAGGYEQYF
TGTGCCAGCTCACCAGTAGCGGGGGGCTACGAGCAGTACTTC
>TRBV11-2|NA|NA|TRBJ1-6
CASSLDRGTVWGGPSRPLHF
TGTGCCAGCAGCTTAGATCGAGGCACGGTTTGGGGGGGGCCGTCGAGACCCCTCCACTTT
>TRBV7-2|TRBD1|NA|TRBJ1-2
CASSIGQGGYGYTF
TGTGCCAGCAGCATTGGACAGGGTGGCTATGGCTACACCTTC
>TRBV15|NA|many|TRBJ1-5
CATSTNLDQPQHF
TGTGCCACCAGCACAAACTTGGATCAGCCCCAGCATTTT
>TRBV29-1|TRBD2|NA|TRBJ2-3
CSVARLAGDTDTQYF
TGCAGCGTTGCCCGACTAGCGGGAGACACAGATACGCAGTATTTT
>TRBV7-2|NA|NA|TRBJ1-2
CASSLMVVATGYGYTF
TGTGCCAGCAGCTTAATGGTCGTGGCCACTGGGTATGGCTACACCTTC
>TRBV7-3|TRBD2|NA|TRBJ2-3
CASSLTAGETDTQYF
TGTGCCAGCAGCTTAACGGCGGGAGAAACAGATACGCAGTATTTT
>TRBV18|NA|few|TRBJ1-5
CASSLKQGSPNQPQHF
TGTGCCAGCTCACTCAAGCAGGGTTCCCCCAATCAGCCCCAGCATTTT
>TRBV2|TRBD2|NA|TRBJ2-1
CASSGTSGTNEQFF
TGTGCCAGCAGCGGGACTAGCGGGACCAATGAGCAGTTCTTC
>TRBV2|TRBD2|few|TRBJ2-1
CASIFASGSNEQFF
TGTGCCAGCATCTTCGCTAGCGGGAGCAATGAGCAGTTCTTC
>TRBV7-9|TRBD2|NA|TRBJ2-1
CASSLAYPSGVEQFF
TGTGCCAGCAGCTTAGCTTATCCCAGCGGGGTTGAGCAGTTCTTC
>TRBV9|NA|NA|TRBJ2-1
CASSAGPRDEQFF
TGTGCCAGCAGCGCCGGACCGAGGGATGAGCAGTTCTTC
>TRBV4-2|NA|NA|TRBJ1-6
CASSQVATYNSPLHF
TGTGCCAGCAGCCAAGTAGCTACCTATAATTCACCCCTCCACTTT
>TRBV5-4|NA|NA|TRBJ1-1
CASSKWTEEAFF
TGTGCCAGCAGCAAATGGACAGAAGAAGCTTTCTTT
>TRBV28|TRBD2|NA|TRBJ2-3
CASRGGKDTQYF
TGTGCCAGCAGGGGAGGGAAAGATACGCAGTATTTT
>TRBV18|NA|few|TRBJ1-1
CASSPLGHPEAFF
TGTGCCAGCTCACCTTTAGGACATCCTGAAGCTTTCTTT
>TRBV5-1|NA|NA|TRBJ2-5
CASSLTGSQGGETQYF
TGCGCCAGCAGCTTGACGGGTAGCCAGGGTGGGGAGACCCAGTACTTC
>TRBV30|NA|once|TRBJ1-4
CAWSHVLTGEKLFF
TGTGCCTGGAGCCACGTACTGACTGGTGAAAAACTGTTTTTT
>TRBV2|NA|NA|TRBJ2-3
CASSAVFGSTDTQYF
TGTGCCAGCAGTGCCGTTTTTGGGAGCACAGATACGCAGTATTTT
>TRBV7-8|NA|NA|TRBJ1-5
CASSLGGGNSNQPQHF
TGTGCCAGCAGCTTAGGGGGGGGTAATAGCAATCAGCCCCAGCATTTT
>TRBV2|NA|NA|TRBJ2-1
CASRPRRNTSYNEQFF
TGTGCCAGCAGACCTCGGCGGAATACCTCCTACAATGAGCAGTTCTTC
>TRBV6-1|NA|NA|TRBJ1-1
CASTLKHSF
TGTGCCAGCACCCTAAAACACTCCTTT
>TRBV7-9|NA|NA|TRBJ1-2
CASSRRVGRVDYGYTF
TGTGCCAGCAGCCGACGGGTAGGCAGGGTAGACTATGGCTACACCTTC
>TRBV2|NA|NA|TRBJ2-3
CASSDGEDTQYF
TGTGCCAGCAGTGACGGGGAAGATACGCAGTATTTT
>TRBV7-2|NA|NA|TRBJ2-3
CASSLRLLRADTQYF
TGTGCCAGCAGCTTACGTTTGTTGCGGGCGGATACGCAGTATTTT
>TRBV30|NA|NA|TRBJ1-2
CAWSLGGPIYGYTF
TGTGCCTGGAGTCTCGGGGGTCCAATCTATGGCTACACCTTC
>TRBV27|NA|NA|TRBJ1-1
CASSLGEGTEAFF
TGTGCCAGCAGTTTAGGGGAGGGCACTGAAGCTTTCTTT
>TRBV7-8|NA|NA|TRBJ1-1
CASSLFAGENTEAFF
TGTGCCAGCAGCTTATTTGCAGGAGAGAACACTGAAGCTTTCTTT